This T cell receptor (beta chain) originates from a study of OX40 agonist ivuxolimab in advanced cancers. Study context: Prior therapy, whether anti-PD-1, anti-PD-L1 or anti-CTLA-4, was allowed, and less than 45% had some.

Germline V lookup: CDR1 SQVTM, CDR2 ANQGSEA. The germline V and J ends were trimmed by 2 bases and 3 bases, with 7 bases remaining between them. The CDR3 is 13 residues long. Repertoires were generated with immunoSEQ multiplex PCR, while TCRdb's copy carries only in-frame clones and drops some. The sample consists of around 63,000 clones, approximately 91% of them appearing once. The source is an adult with an advanced solid tumor such as melanoma, head and neck, liver or kidney cancer. The V call is TRBV29-1, the J call TRBJ2-2; D gene unclear. Sequencing was performed on CD4+ or CD8+ T cells sorted from blood, taken in a trial of the OX40 agonist ivuxolimab. CDR3 loop: CSVEIRYTGELFF. The CDR3, as DNA: TGCAGCGTTGAAATAAGGTACACCGGGGAGCTGTTTTTT.